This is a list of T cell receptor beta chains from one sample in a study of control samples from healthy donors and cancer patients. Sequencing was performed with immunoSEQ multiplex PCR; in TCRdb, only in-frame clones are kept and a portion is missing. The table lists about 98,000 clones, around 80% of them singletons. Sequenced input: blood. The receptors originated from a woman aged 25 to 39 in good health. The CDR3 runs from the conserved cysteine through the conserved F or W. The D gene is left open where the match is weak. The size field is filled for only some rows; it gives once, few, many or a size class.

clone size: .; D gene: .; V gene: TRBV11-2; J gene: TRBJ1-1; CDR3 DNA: TGTGCCAGCAGTCCTGGGACGTCCGCTGAAGCTTTCTTT; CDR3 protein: CASSPGTSAEAFF
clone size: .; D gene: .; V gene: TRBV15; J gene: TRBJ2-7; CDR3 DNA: TGTGCCACCAGCGGAGACAGCCCCTACGAGCAGTACTTC; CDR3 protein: CATSGDSPYEQYF
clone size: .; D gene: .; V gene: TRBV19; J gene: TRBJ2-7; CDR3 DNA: TGTGCCAGTAGTACGAACCTACACCCCGTTTTAACCTACGAGCAGTACTTC; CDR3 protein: CASSTNLHPVLTYEQYF
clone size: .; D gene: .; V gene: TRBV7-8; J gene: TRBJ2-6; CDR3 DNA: TGTGCCAGCAGCTTACGGACCTTATCGGGGGCCAACGTCCTGACTTTC; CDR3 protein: CASSLRTLSGANVLTF
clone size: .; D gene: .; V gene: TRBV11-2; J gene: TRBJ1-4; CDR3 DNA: TGTGCCAGCACCCAGCCGGGGGCCACTGGACAAGCACTGTTTTTT; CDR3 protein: CASTQPGATGQALFF
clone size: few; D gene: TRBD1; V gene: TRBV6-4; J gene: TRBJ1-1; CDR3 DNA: TGTGCCAGCACCGAGGCCAGGGGGCGCCGGGTGGGCACTGAAGCTTTCTTT; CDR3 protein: CASTEARGRRVGTEAFF
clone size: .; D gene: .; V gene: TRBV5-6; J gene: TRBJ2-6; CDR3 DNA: TGTGCCAGCAGCTCCCTCGTAGGCTGGTCTGGGGCCAACGTCCTGACTTTC; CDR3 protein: CASSSLVGWSGANVLTF
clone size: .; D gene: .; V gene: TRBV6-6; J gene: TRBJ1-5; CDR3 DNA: TGTGCCAGCAGTTACTCGTCAGGGAATCAGCCCCAGCATTTT; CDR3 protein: CASSYSSGNQPQHF
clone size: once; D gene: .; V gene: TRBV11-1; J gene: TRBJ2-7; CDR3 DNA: TGTGCCAGCAGCCCCAAGACAGGGAGGGACGAGCAGTACTTC; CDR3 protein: CASSPKTGRDEQYF
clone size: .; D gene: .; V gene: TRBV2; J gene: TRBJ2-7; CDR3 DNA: TGTGCCAGTATTGAGGCGGCAGCGGGCTCCTACGAGCAGTACTTC; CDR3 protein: CASIEAAAGSYEQYF
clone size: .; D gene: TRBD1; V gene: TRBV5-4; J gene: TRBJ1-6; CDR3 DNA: TGTGCCAGCAGCCTAGGACAGGGGTGGAATTCACCCCTCCACTTT; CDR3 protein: CASSLGQGWNSPLHF
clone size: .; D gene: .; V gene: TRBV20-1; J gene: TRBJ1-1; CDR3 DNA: TGCAGTGCTAACCGGGTCCCTGGAGCTTTCTTT; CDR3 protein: CSANRVPGAFF
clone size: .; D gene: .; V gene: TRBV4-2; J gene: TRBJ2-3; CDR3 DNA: TGTGCCAGCAGCCAAGAAGCCGGCACAGATACGCAGTATTTT; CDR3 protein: CASSQEAGTDTQYF
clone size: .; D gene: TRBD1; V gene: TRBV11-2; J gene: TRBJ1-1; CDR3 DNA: TGTGCCAGCAGCATAAACAGGGGGTGGAACACTGAAGCTTTCTTT; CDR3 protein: CASSINRGWNTEAFF
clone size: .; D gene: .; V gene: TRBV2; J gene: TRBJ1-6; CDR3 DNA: TGTGCCAGATCGGGGGGCGCAGGTTCACCCCTCCACTTT; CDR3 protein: CARSGGAGSPLHF
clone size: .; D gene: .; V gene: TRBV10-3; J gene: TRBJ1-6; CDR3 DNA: TGTGCCATCAGTAAATCGTTAATAGTGGCCCGGGAGGCCTATAATTCACCCCTCCACTTT; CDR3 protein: CAISKSLIVAREAYNSPLHF
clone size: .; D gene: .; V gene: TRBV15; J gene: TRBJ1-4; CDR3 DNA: TGTGCCACCAGCAGAGATAAGCCCGCAACTAATGAAAAACTGTTTTTT; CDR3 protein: CATSRDKPATNEKLFF
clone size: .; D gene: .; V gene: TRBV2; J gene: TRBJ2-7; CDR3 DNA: TGTGCCAGCAGAAGACTAGATCAATCCTACGAGCAGTACTTC; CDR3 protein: CASRRLDQSYEQYF
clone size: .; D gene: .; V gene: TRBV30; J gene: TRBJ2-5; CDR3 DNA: TGTGCCTGGAGTGTAATCATGGGGCCCCAAGAGACCCAGTACTTC; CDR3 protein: CAWSVIMGPQETQYF
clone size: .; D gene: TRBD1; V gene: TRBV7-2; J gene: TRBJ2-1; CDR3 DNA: TGTGCCAGCAGCCCGGGACAGCGGACCAATGAGCAGTTCTTC; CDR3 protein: CASSPGQRTNEQFF
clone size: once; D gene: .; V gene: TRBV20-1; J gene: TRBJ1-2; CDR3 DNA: TGCAGTGCTACTGGGAGCCATGGCTACACCTTC; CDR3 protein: CSATGSHGYTF
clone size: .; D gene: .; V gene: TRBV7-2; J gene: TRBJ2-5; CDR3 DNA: TGTGCCAGCAGCCCGAATAGGGAGACCCAGTACTTC; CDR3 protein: CASSPNRETQYF
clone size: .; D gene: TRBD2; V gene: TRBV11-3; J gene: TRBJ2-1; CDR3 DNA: TGTGCCAGCAGCGCATTTAGCGGGAGCTCCTACAATGAGCAGTTCTTC; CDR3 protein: CASSAFSGSSYNEQFF
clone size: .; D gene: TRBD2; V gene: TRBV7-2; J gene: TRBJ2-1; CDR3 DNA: TGTGCCAGCAGCTTAGAGCTAGCGGGGGGGCGGGAGCAGTTCTTC; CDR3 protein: CASSLELAGGREQFF
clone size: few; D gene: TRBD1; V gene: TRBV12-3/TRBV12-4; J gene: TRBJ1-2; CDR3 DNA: TGTGCCAGCAGTTTCAAGGGGGCGGCTGGCTACACCTTC; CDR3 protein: CASSFKGAAGYTF
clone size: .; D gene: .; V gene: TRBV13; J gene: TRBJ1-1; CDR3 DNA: TGTGCCAGCAGCTTAGATCGAGCTGAAGCTTTCTTT; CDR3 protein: CASSLDRAEAFF
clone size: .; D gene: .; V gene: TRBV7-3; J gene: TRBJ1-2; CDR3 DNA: TGTGCCAGCAGCTTAGGCCCAGGGGATGGCTACACCTTC; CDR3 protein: CASSLGPGDGYTF
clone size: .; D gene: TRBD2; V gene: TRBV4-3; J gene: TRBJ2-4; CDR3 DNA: TGCGCCAGCAGCCATCTGGGGGTCGGGGGGGTTAAAGGCAAAAACATTCAGTACTTC; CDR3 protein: CASSHLGVGGVKGKNIQYF
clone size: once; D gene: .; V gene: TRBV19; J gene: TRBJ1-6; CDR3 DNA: TGTGCCAGCCAGCTCGACAGGAATTCCTATAATTCACCCCTCCACTTT; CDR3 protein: CASQLDRNSYNSPLHF
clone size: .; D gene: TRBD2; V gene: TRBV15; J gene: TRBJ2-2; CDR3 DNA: TGTGCCACCAGGGACCCGGGGGGCACCGGGGAGCTGTTTTTT; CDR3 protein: CATRDPGGTGELFF
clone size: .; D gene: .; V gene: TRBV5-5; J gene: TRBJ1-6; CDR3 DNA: TGTGCCAGCAGCTTGACCTCCTATAATTCACCCCTCCACTTT; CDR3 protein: CASSLTSYNSPLHF
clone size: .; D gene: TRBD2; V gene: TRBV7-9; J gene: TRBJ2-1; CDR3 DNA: TGTGCCAGCAGCAGTGGGACTAGCGGGGACAATGAGCAGTTCTTC; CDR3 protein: CASSSGTSGDNEQFF
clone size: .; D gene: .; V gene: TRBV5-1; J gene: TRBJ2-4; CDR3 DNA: TGCGCCAGCAGCTTGAATAGCCTGCAAAACATTCAGTACTTC; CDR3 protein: CASSLNSLQNIQYF
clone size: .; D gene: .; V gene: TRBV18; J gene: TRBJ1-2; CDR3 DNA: TGTGCCAGCTCACCGGGAACAGCATCAGCTAACTATGGCTACACCTTC; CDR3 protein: CASSPGTASANYGYTF
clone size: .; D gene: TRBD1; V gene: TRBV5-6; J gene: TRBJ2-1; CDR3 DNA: TGTGCCAGCAGCTTGGACAGGGGTTCCTACAATGAGCAGTTCTTC; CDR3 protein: CASSLDRGSYNEQFF
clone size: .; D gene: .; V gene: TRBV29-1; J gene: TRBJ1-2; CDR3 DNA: TGCAGCGTTGAAGAGATGGTTAACTATGGCTACACCTTC; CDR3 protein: CSVEEMVNYGYTF
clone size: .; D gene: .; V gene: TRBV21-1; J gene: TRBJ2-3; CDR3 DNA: TGTGCCAGCAGCAACAATAGCGGGGGGGTCACAGATACGCAGTATTTT; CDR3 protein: CASSNNSGGVTDTQYF
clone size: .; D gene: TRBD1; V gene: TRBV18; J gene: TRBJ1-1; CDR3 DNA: TGTGCCAGCTCACCACGGGACAGGGGGAAGTCGGACACTGAAGCTTTCTTT; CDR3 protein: CASSPRDRGKSDTEAFF
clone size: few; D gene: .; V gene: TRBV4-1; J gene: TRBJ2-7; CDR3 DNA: TGCGCCAGCAGCCAAGAGAGGGGTCAATCCTACGAGCAGTACTTC; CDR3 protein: CASSQERGQSYEQYF
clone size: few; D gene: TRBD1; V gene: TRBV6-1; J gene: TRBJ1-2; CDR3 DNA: TGTGCCAGCAGTGAAACTTGGACAGGGAAATCTGATGGCTACACCTTC; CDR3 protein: CASSETWTGKSDGYTF
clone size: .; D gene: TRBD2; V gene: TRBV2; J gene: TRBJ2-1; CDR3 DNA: TGTGCCAGCAGCTTAAGGGCTAGCGGGGGGTACAATGAGCAGTTCTTC; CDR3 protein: CASSLRASGGYNEQFF
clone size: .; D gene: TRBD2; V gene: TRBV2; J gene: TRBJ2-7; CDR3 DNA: TGTGCCAGCAGCAGGACTAGCGGGGCAGGAGAGCAGTACTTC; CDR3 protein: CASSRTSGAGEQYF
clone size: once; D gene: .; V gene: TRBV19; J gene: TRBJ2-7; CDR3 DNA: TGTGCCAGTAGTATGGGGAGGTACAGTTCCTACGAGCAGTACTTC; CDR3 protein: CASSMGRYSSYEQYF
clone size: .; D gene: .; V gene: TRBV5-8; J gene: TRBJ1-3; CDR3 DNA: TGTGCCAGCAGCTTGGATGTAGGTCTTTCTGGAAACACCATATATTTT; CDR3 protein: CASSLDVGLSGNTIYF
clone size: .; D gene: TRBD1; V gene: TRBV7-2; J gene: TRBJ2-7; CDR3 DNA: TGTGCCAGCACGACCCCGGGACAGGGGTCCTACGAGCAGTACTTC; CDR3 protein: CASTTPGQGSYEQYF
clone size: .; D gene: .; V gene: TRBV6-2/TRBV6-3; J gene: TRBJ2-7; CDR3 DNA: TGTGCCAGCAGTTACCCGACACGTCACTCCTACGAGCAGTACTTC; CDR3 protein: CASSYPTRHSYEQYF